This T cell receptor (beta chain) was captured by sequencing in a study of shared clonotypes between healthy human individuals. This CDR3 spans 15 amino acids. Germline CDR1 is MNHNS and CDR2 is SASEGT. V gave up 2 bases and J gave up 7 bases; unmatched junction bases: 10. As defined, naive CD8 cells were CD45RO-negative and positively selected for CCR7, with terminally differentiated effector memory CD45RA+ cells excluded. Sequencing used immunoSEQ multiplex PCR; TCRdb keeps in-frame clones, though not all of them. This table holds some 2 million clones, about 95% found once. Specimen: naive CD8+ T cells sorted from blood. The rearrangement uses TRBV6-1 and TRBJ2-5, with 7 bases that match TRBD1. The receptor comes from a man between 18 and 29 years old in good health. The CDR3 loop reads CASSESRQGWTTQYF. CDR3 DNA: TGTGCCAGCAGTGAAAGTCGACAGGGATGGACGACCCAGTACTTC.